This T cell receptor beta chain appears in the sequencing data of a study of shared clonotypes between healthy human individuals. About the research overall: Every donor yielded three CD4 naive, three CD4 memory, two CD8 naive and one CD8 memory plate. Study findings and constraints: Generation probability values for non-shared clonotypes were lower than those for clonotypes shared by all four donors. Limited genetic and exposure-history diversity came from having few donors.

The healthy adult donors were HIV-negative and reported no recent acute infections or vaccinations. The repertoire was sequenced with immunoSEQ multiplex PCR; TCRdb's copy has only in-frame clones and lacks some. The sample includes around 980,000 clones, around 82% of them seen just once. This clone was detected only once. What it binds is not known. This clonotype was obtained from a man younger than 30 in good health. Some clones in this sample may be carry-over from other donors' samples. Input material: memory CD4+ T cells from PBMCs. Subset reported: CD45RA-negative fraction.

The CDR3 spells CASSPQTRIRDGYTF. The CDR3 coding sequence is TGTGCCAGCTCACCACAGACCCGGATCCGGGATGGCTACACCTTC. V usage is TRBV18 and J usage is TRBJ1-2; D is undetermined. Per germline, CDR1 KGHSH and CDR2 LQKENI. This CDR3 spans 15 amino acids. V lost 1 base to trimming and J lost 6 bases, with 15 bases between them.